This T cell receptor beta chain was retrieved from a study of cytomegalovirus exposure and HLA in healthy donors. Study-level points and caveats: The likely origin of a cluster of highly shared sequence variants was a sequencing artifact. TCR beta V- and J-gene trimming was later associated with a missense DCLRE1C variant.

PCR involved 60 Vbeta and 13 Jbeta primers. Produced via immunoSEQ multiplex PCR; TCRdb's table is partial and in-frame only. This table holds 100,000 to 150,000 clones, under 12% found once. CDR1 is MGHRA and CDR2 is YSYEKL in the germline V gene. This CDR3 spans 15 amino acids. The ends were cut back, 0 bases at V and 8 bases at J, with 14 bases in the middle. Remarks on this clone: What it binds is not known.

Sequencing used PBMCs. The chain links TRBV4-1 to TRBJ2-1; D uncertain. This TCR was recovered from a woman aged 18-29 years in good health and CMV-seropositive. CDR3 DNA sequence: TGCGCCAGCAGCCAAGAAACTATTTCATACCATGAGCAGTTCTTC. Translated, it gives CASSQETISYHEQFF.